One and the same sample provided the 5 T cell receptor beta chains below, sequenced in a study of T cell responses to AZD1222 COVID-19 vaccine. Measured with immunoSEQ multiplex PCR; TCRdb has only the in-frame clones, and not every one. The table records 150,000 or so clones, more than 80% of them present only once. The material sequenced was peripheral blood, taken on day 0 of MenACWY control vaccination. These receptors all come from an adult in good health.

The chain recombines TRBV12-3 or TRBV12-4 with TRBJ2-2; D not certain. Deletions cut 6 bases from V and 6 bases from J, with 11 bases between. The CDR3 is made up of 13 amino acids. CDR3 loop: CASSPLGPGELFF. CDR3 in DNA: TGTGCCAGCAGCCCGTTAGGTCCCGGGGAGCTGTTTTTT.

The J gene is TRBJ2-4, the V gene TRBV10-1, with D hard to call. Per germline, CDR1 WNHNN and CDR2 SYGVQD (reference sequence). V was trimmed by 6 bases and J by 4 bases, leaving 10 bases between them. This CDR3 has 13 residues. CDR3 sequence reads: CASRSPEKNIQYF. The CDR3 DNA sequence: TGCGCCAGCAGAAGTCCGGAGAAAAACATTCAGTACTTC.

The chain employs TRBV10-3 and TRBJ1-3; D not resolved. The CDR3 spans 12 residues. The V gene's germline CDR1 is ENHRY and CDR2 SYGVKD. Trimming took off 0 bases at V and 10 bases at J, with 7 bases between the two ends. Written as DNA, the CDR3 is TGTGCCATCAGTGAGTCCGGCGGGACCATATATTTT. It is translated as CAISESGGTIYF.

The chain joins TRBV2 to TRBJ1-2; tentative D call: TRBD1 (5 bases). The V end was cut by 2 bases, the J end by 6 bases, with 19 bases between. CDR1 is SNHLY, CDR2 FYNNEI, per germline. The CDR3 consists of 16 residues. CDR3 protein: CASSELGRGSMNGYTF. In nucleotides, the CDR3 is TGTGCCAGCAGTGAATTGGGCCGGGGGAGTATGAATGGCTACACCTTC.

This chain connects TRBV18 to TRBJ1-6; weak D call: TRBD1 (5 bases). V was pared by 6 bases and J by 7 bases, with 10 bases between. In germline, CDR1 is KGHSH, CDR2 LQKENI. The CDR3 totals 13 residues. The DNA for the CDR3 is TGTGCCAGCTCCGAGGGGTCAAATTCACCCCTCCACTTT. Amino acid sequence: CASSEGSNSPLHF.